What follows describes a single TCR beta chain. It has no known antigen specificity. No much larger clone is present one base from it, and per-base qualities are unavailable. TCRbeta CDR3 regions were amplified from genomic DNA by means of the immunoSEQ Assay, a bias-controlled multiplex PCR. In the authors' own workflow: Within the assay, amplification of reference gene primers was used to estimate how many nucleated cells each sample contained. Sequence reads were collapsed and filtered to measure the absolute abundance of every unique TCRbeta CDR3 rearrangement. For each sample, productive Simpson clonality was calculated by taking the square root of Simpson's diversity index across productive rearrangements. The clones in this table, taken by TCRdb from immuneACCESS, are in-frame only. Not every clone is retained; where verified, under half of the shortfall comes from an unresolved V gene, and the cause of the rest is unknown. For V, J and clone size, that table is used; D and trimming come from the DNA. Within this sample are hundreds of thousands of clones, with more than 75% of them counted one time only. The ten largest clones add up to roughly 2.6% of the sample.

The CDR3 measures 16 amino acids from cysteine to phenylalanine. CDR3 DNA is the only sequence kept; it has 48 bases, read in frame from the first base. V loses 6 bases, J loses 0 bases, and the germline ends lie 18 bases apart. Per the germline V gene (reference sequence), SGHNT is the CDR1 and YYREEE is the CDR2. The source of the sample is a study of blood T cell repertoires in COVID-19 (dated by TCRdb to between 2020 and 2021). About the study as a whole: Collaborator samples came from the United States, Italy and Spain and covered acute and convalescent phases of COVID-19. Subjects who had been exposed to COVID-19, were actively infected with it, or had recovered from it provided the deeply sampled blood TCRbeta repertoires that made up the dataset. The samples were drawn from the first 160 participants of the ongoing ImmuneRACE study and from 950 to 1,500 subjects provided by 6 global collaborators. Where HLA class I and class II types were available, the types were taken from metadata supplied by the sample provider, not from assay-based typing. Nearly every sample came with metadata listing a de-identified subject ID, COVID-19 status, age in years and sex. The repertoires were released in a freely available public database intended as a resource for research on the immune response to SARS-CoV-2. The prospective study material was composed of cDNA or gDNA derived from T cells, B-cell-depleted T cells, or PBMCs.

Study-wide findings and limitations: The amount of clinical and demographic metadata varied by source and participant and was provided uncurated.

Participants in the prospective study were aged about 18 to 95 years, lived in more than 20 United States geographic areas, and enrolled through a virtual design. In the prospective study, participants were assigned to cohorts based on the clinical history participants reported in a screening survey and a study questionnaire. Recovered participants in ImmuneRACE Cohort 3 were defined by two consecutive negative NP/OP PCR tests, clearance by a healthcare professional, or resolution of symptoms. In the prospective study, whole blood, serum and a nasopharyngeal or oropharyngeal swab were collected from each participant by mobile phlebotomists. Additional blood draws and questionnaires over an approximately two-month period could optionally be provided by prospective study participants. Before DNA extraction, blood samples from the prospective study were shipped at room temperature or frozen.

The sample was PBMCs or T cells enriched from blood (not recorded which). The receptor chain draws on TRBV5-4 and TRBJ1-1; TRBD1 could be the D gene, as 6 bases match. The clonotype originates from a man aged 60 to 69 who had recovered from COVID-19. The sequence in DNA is TGTGCCAGCAACGAAGGGACACCGAAGATGAACACTGAAGCTTTCTTT. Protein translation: CASNEGTPKMNTEAFF. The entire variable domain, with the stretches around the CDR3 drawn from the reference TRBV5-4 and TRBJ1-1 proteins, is ETGVTQSPTHLIKTRGQQVTLRCSSQSGHNTVSWYQQALGQGPQFIFQYYREEENGRGNFPPRFSGLQFPNYSSELNVNALELDDSALYLCASNEGTPKMNTEAFFGQGTRLTVV.